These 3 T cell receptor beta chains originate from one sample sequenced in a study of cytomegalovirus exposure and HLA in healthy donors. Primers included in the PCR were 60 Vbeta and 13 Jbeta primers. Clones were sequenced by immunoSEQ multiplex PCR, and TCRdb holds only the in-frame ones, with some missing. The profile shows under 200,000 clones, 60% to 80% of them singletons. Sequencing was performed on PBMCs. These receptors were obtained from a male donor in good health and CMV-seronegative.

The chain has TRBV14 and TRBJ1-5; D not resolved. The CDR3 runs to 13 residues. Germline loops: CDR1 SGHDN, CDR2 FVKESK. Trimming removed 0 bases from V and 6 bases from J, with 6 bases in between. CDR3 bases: TGTGCCAGCAGCCAAGATCCGGGTCAGCCCCAGCATTTT. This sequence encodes CASSQDPGQPQHF. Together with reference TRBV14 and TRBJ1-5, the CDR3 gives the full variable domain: EAGVTQFPSHSVIEKGQTVTLRCDPISGHDNLYWYRRVMGKEIKFLLHFVKESKQDESGMPNNRFLAERTGGTYSTLKVQPAELEDSGVYFCASSQDPGQPQHFGDGTRLSIL.

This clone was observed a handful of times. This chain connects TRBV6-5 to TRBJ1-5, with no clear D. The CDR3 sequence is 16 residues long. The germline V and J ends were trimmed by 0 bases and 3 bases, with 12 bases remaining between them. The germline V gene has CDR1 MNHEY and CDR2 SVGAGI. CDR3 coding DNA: TGTGCCAGCAGTTACTCCGGAGTTGAACTCAATCAGCCCCAGCATTTT. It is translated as CASSYSGVELNQPQHF.

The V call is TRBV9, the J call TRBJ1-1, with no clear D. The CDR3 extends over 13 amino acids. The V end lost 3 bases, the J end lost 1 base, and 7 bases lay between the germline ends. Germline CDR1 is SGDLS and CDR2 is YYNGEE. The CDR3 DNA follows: TGTGCCAGCAGCGCCGTCTCGAACACTGAAGCTTTCTTT. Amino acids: CASSAVSNTEAFF. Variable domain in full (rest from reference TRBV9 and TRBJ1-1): DSGVTQTPKHLITATGQRVTLRCSPRSGDLSVYWYQQSLDQGLQFLIQYYNGEERAKGNILERFSAQQFPDLHSELNLSSLELGDSALYFCASSAVSNTEAFFGQGTRLTVV.